The source of this TCR beta chain is a study of technical replicates of blood from a handful of donors. Produced via immunoSEQ multiplex PCR; TCRdb's table is partial and in-frame only. The data contain approximately 81,000 clones, over 95% of them singletons. Germline CDR1 is KGHSH and CDR2 is LQKENI. The germline V and J ends were trimmed by 6 bases and 2 bases, with 7 bases remaining between them. The CDR3 is 12 amino acids. The receptor's source is a human donor in good health. The chain joins TRBV18 to TRBJ1-1; no clear D. The specimen was T cells isolated from PBMCs. CDR3 sequence: CASSSYNTEAFF. The DNA for the CDR3 is TGTGCCAGCTCGTCCTATAACACTGAAGCTTTCTTT.